Given below is one T cell receptor (beta chain) in context. The antigen remains undetermined. Sequencing of TCR beta was performed on blood CD8+ T cells and on blood CD4+ T cells. Stable or active relapsing-remitting multiple sclerosis, untreated and meeting revised McDonald criteria, defined the controls. These data originate in a study of CD8 T cells in Susac syndrome. When the RNA was reverse transcribed, random hexamers were used with an input of 0.5 to 1 ug. A multiplex approach, immunoSEQ multiplex PCR, amplified TCR beta CDR3 across 54 Vbeta and 13 Jbeta. One entry per CDR3 protein, called by TCRdb with MiXCR from the immunoSEQ multiplex PCR reads. Here the sample spans more than 250,000 distinct CDR3 sequences, 92% being singletons. V was pared by 5 bases and J by 4 bases, with 9 bases of the junction left unmatched. This CDR3 region has 15 residues. Germline-derived CDR1 and CDR2 are LNHDA and SQIVND (reference sequence).

General study results and limits: The number of individuals included in the study's TCR sequencing and HLA analysis was acknowledged as relatively small.

The material sequenced was CD4+ T cells from PBMCs. The gene calls are TRBV19 and TRBJ2-7, with 9 nucleotides matching TRBD1. This receptor was taken from a human donor with multiple sclerosis. The CDR3 coding sequence is TGTGCCAGTAGTCCGGACAGGGGAATTACGTACGAGCAGTACTTC. It translates to CASSPDRGITYEQYF.